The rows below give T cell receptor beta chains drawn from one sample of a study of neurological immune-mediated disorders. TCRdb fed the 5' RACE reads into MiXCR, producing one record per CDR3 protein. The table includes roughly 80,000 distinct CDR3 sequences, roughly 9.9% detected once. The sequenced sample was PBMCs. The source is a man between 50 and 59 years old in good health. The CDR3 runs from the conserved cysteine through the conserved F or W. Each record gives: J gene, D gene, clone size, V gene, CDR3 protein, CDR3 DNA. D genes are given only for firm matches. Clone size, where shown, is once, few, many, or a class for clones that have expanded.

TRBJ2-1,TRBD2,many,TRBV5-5,CASSRGTSSRGVEQFF,TGTGCCAGCAGCCGGGGGACTAGCAGCCGGGGTGTTGAGCAGTTCTTC
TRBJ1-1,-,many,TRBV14,CASSQMTGTLNTEAFF,TGTGCCAGCAGCCAAATGACCGGGACCCTAAACACTGAAGCTTTCTTT
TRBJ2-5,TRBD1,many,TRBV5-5,CASSATGAETQYF,TGTGCCAGCAGCGCGACAGGGGCAGAGACCCAGTACTTC
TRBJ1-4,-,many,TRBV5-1,CASSLGFLGATNEKLFF,TGCGCCAGCAGCTTGGGGTTCCTTGGCGCAACTAATGAAAAACTGTTTTTT
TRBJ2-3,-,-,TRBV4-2,CAGSQDTGDTQYF,TGTGCCGGCAGCCAAGATACCGGAGATACGCAGTATTTT
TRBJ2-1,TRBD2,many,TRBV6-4,CASSLAGGGYNEQFF,TGTGCCAGCAGTTTAGCGGGGGGGGGCTACAATGAGCAGTTCTTC
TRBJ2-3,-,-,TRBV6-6,CASSDRSTNTQYF,TGTGCCAGCAGCGACCGAAGCACAAATACGCAGTATTTT
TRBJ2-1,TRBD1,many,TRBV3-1,CASSQVRGRGEQFF,TGTGCCAGCAGCCAAGTGAGGGGGCGAGGTGAGCAGTTCTTC
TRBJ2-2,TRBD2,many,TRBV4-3,CASSQGIGGLLAGGQFTGELFF,TGCGCCAGCAGCCAAGGGATAGGGGGCTTACTAGCGGGAGGACAGTTCACCGGGGAGCTGTTTTTT
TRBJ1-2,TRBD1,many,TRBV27,CASRIQGAGGYTF,TGTGCCAGCAGAATACAGGGGGCTGGCGGCTACACCTTC
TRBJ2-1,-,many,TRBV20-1,CSASRYNEQFF,TGCAGTGCTAGTAGGTACAATGAGCAGTTCTTC
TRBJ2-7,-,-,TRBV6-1,CASSRAGESSYEQYF,TGTGCCAGCAGTAGGGCAGGGGAAAGTTCCTACGAGCAGTACTTC
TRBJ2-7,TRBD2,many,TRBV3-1,CASSQDLSARGTSAWAPFYEQYF,TGTGCCAGCAGCCAAGATCTAAGTGCCCGTGGGACTAGCGCCTGGGCCCCTTTCTACGAGCAGTACTTC
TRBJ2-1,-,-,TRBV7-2,CASSRGTGVYNEQFF,TGTGCCAGCAGCCGAGGGACGGGGGTGTACAATGAGCAGTTCTTC
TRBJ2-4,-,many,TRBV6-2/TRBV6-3,CASSPRGMEGNIQYF,TGTGCCAGCAGCCCCAGGGGCATGGAGGGGAACATTCAGTACTTC
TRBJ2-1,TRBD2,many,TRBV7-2,CASSSGLAGHEQFF,TGTGCCAGCAGCTCGGGACTAGCTGGCCATGAGCAGTTCTTC
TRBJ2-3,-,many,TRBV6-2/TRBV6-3,CASSYRTSTDTQYF,TGTGCCAGCAGTTACCGGACGAGCACAGATACGCAGTATTTT
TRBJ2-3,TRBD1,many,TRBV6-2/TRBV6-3,CASSGPGQGTDTQYF,TGTGCCAGCAGTGGGCCGGGACAGGGAACAGATACGCAGTATTTT
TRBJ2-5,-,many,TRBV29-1,CSVGPTGSPETQYF,TGCAGCGTTGGACCGACGGGGTCCCCAGAGACCCAGTACTTC
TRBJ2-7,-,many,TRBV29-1,CSVVTGALAEQYF,TGCAGCGTTGTCACGGGGGCGCTGGCCGAGCAGTACTTC
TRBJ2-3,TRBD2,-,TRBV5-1,CASSLMASGGTDTQYF,TGCGCCAGCAGCTTGATGGCTAGCGGAGGCACAGATACGCAGTATTTT
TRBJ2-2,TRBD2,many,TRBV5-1,CASSSGGLTNTGELFF,TGCGCCAGCAGCAGCGGGGGCCTCACGAACACCGGGGAGCTGTTTTTT
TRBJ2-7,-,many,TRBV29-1,CSVIWDSPRGGKTIVYEQYF,TGCAGCGTTATCTGGGACAGTCCCCGGGGAGGGAAGACGATAGTTTACGAGCAGTACTTC
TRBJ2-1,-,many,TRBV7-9,CASSPGGGKSSYNEQFF,TGTGCCAGCAGCCCTGGTGGTGGGAAAAGCTCCTACAATGAGCAGTTCTTC
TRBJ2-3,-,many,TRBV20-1,CSAREMVNTQYF,TGCAGTGCCCGGGAGATGGTGAATACGCAGTATTTT
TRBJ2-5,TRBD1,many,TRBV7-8,CASSLGGQIQETQYF,TGTGCCAGCAGCTTAGGGGGACAGATCCAAGAGACCCAGTACTTC
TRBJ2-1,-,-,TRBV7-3,CASRAGPGVYNEQFF,TGTGCCAGCAGGGCTGGACCAGGGGTATACAATGAGCAGTTCTTC
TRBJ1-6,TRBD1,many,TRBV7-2,CASRLGQGGGISYNSPLHF,TGTGCCAGCAGACTGGGACAGGGGGGGGGAATCTCCTATAATTCACCCCTCCACTTT
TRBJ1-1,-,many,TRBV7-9,CASTQSRNMNTEAFF,TGTGCCAGCACCCAATCGAGAAACATGAACACTGAAGCTTTCTTT
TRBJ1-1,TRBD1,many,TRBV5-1,CASSPWGQGNTEAFF,TGCGCCAGCAGCCCGTGGGGACAGGGGAACACTGAAGCTTTCTTT
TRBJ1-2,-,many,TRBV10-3,CAISSPQENYGYTF,TGTGCCATCAGTTCCCCCCAGGAGAACTATGGCTACACCTTC
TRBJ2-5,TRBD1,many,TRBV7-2,CASRFGTGGLRETQYF,TGTGCCAGCAGATTCGGGACAGGGGGCTTACGAGAGACCCAGTACTTC
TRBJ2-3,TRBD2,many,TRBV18,CASSPQRLAGAGGSTDTQYF,TGTGCCAGCTCACCACAAAGACTAGCGGGAGCTGGGGGCAGCACAGATACGCAGTATTTT
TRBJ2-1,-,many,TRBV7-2,CASTSYNEQFF,TGTGCCAGCACCTCCTACAATGAGCAGTTCTTC
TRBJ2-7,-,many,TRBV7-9,CASSSDAGYSYEQYF,TGTGCCAGCAGCTCAGATGCAGGCTATTCCTACGAGCAGTACTTC
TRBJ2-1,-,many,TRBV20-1,CSASPIQGAGGYNEQFF,TGCAGTGCTAGCCCCATCCAGGGGGCGGGGGGGTACAATGAGCAGTTCTTC